A selection of T cell receptor beta chains follows, all from one sample in a study of shared clonotypes between healthy human individuals. The data were produced by immunoSEQ multiplex PCR, yet TCRdb's version contains in-frame clones alone and is incomplete. The sample consists of around 2.5 million clones, 93% of them appearing once. The sequencing input was naive CD4+ T cells from PBMCs. All receptors come from a man between 18 and 29 years old in good health. Some clones in this sample may be carry-over from other donors' samples. CDR3s include the opening cysteine and the closing phenylalanine or tryptophan. D genes are given only for firm matches. The size field is filled for only some rows; it gives once, few, many or a size class.

v_call: TRBV5-4
clone_size: -
d_call: -
j_call: TRBJ2-5
cdr3_nt: TGTGCCAGCAGCTTGGACGGCGGCGCGGGAGAGACCCAGTACTTC
cdr3_aa: CASSLDGGAGETQYF

v_call: TRBV28
clone_size: once
d_call: -
j_call: TRBJ2-7
cdr3_nt: TGTGCCAGCAGTCCCCCCCGAATTTACGAGCAGTACTTC
cdr3_aa: CASSPPRIYEQYF

v_call: TRBV6-5
clone_size: -
d_call: -
j_call: TRBJ1-1
cdr3_nt: TGTGCCAGCGTCCGGGACAACTCTATGAACACTGAAGCTTTCTTT
cdr3_aa: CASVRDNSMNTEAFF

v_call: TRBV7-2
clone_size: -
d_call: TRBD2
j_call: TRBJ2-2
cdr3_nt: TGTGCCAGCAGCCTAGCGGGGGCGGGAGGTACCGGGGAGCTGTTTTTT
cdr3_aa: CASSLAGAGGTGELFF

v_call: TRBV5-1
clone_size: -
d_call: -
j_call: TRBJ2-5
cdr3_nt: TGCGCCAGCAGCTTGTCCCAGGGACAAGAGACCCAGTACTTC
cdr3_aa: CASSLSQGQETQYF

v_call: TRBV25-1
clone_size: few
d_call: -
j_call: TRBJ1-5
cdr3_nt: TGTGCCAGCAGTGACCCTTCCCAGCCCCAGCATTTT
cdr3_aa: CASSDPSQPQHF

v_call: TRBV29-1
clone_size: -
d_call: TRBD2
j_call: TRBJ2-3
cdr3_nt: TGCAGCGCCTTAGCGGGAGGGGGCACAGATACGCAGTATTTT
cdr3_aa: CSALAGGGTDTQYF

v_call: TRBV30
clone_size: -
d_call: TRBD2
j_call: TRBJ2-3
cdr3_nt: TGTGCCTGGAGTGTACTTAGAAAGACTAGCGGGAAACCGACAGATACGCAGTATTTT
cdr3_aa: CAWSVLRKTSGKPTDTQYF

v_call: TRBV7-3
clone_size: -
d_call: TRBD2
j_call: TRBJ2-1
cdr3_nt: TGTGCCAGCAGCTTATTGTCTGCCGGGACTATCTACAATGAGCAGTTCTTC
cdr3_aa: CASSLLSAGTIYNEQFF

v_call: TRBV20-1
clone_size: -
d_call: -
j_call: TRBJ1-1
cdr3_nt: TGCAGTGCAAGAGGCGACGAAGCTTTCTTT
cdr3_aa: CSARGDEAFF

v_call: TRBV5-1
clone_size: -
d_call: TRBD2
j_call: TRBJ2-5
cdr3_nt: TGCGCCAGCAGCAGAAGCGGGACTGGGGAGACCCAGTACTTC
cdr3_aa: CASSRSGTGETQYF

v_call: TRBV29-1
clone_size: -
d_call: TRBD2
j_call: TRBJ2-1
cdr3_nt: TGCAGCGTTGGAGGGAGGGTTTCCAATGAGCAGTTCTTC
cdr3_aa: CSVGGRVSNEQFF

v_call: TRBV5-4
clone_size: -
d_call: -
j_call: TRBJ1-1
cdr3_nt: TGTGCCAGCAGCTTGTCGGCAGGGAGGTTGAACACTGAAGCTTTCTTT
cdr3_aa: CASSLSAGRLNTEAFF

v_call: TRBV5-1
clone_size: -
d_call: -
j_call: TRBJ2-3
cdr3_nt: TGCGCCAGCAGCTTGGTTATCGGGTGGGCAGATACGCAGTATTTT
cdr3_aa: CASSLVIGWADTQYF